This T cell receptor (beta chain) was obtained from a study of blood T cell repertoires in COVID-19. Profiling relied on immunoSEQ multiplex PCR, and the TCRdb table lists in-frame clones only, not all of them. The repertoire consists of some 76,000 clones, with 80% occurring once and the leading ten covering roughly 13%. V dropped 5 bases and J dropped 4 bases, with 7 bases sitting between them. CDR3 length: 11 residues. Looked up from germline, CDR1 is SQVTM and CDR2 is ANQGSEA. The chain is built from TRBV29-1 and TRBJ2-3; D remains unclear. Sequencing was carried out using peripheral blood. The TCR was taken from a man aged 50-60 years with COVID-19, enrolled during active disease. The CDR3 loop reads CSVSRADTQYF. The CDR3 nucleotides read TGCAGCGTTTCACGCGCAGATACGCAGTATTTT.